This TCR beta chain was captured by sequencing in a study of T-cell reconstitution after alpha-beta-depleted transplantation in children. The library targeted TCRbeta and was prepared with unique molecular identifiers. TCRdb fed the PCR reads into MiXCR, producing one record per CDR3 protein. The sample contains 250,000 to 300,000 distinct CDR3 sequences, roughly 8.2% of which appear only once. With respect to this clonotype: Its specificity is not known.

V gave up 4 bases and J gave up 2 bases, with 14 bases separating them. This CDR3 is 15 amino acids long. CDR1 and CDR2 from the germline V gene are MGHRA and YSYEKL. Study conclusions and caveats: Newly made T cells mostly supplied T-cell counts and diversity one year after transplant. Where alpha-beta T cells came from about two months after transplant was reportedly several hundred expanded graft clones.

Sequencing used peripheral blood, obtained 360 days after TCRalphabeta/CD19-depleted stem cell transplant. The V and J genes are TRBV4-1 and TRBJ1-1; D not certain. This clonotype was obtained from a female patient under 10 years old who had a stem cell transplant for Fanconi anemia, so the T cells may come from the graft donor. Here the CDR3 DNA reads TGCGCCAGCAGCCCCCGAGGGCAGGACAACACTGAAGCTTTCTTT. Amino acid sequence: CASSPRGQDNTEAFF.